This T cell receptor (beta chain) was retrieved from a study of cytomegalovirus exposure and HLA in healthy donors. Findings and caveats of the study: An analysis was carried out at a later point. It showed that HLA-associated TCR beta chains were more clonally expanded than equally common non-associated chains. Certain indistinguishable V segments, among them TRBV6-2 and TRBV6-3, were excluded. In a later analysis, TCR beta V- and J-gene trimming was associated with a missense DCLRE1C variant.

The CDR3 length is 14 residues. V was cut by 0 bases and J by 6 bases, with 7 bases left in between. Germline-derived CDR1 and CDR2 are SGDLS and YYNGEE. For this clone: Its target is unknown.

The PCR used 60 Vbeta and 13 Jbeta primers. Sequencing used immunoSEQ multiplex PCR; TCRdb keeps in-frame clones, though not all of them. There are about 120,000 clones in the sample; 75% to 90% occur only once, and 7.5% to 9% lies in the top ten. The source is a female donor in good health and CMV-seropositive. The gene calls are TRBV9 and TRBJ1-6; D gene ambiguous. Material for sequencing was PBMCs. This chain's CDR3 is CASSVATSNSPLHF. CDR3 bases: TGTGCCAGCAGCGTAGCAACTTCTAATTCACCCCTCCACTTT.